This entry concerns a single TCR beta chain. The sample belongs to a study of blood T cell repertoires in COVID-19. Overall study context: Samples taken during acute and convalescent COVID-19 were collected in the United States, Italy and Spain. The cDNA or gDNA used as material had been derived from T cells, B-cell-depleted T cells, or PBMCs.

Under the authors' procedure: Scientists estimated how many nucleated cells there were by amplifying reference gene primers. The repertoire was sequenced with immunoSEQ multiplex PCR; TCRdb's copy has only in-frame clones and lacks some. The DNA gave D and trimming, while V, J and clone size come from that table. The data show tens of thousands of clones, around 90% seen once. Patients of the Seattle cohort, enrolled during active infection, were followed longitudinally. V lost 2 bases to trimming and J lost 4 bases; unmatched junction nucleotides: 5. Germline CDR1 MDHEN, CDR2 SYDVKM. CDR3 size: 15 residues.

This chain connects TRBV28 to TRBJ1-2; 9 bases align to TRBD1. The TCR originated in a man aged 40-55 years with COVID-19, enrolled during active disease. Sequencing used peripheral blood. The CDR3 sequence: CASSLPGQGFYGYTF. The CDR3 region has the DNA TGTGCCAGCAGTTTACCGGGACAGGGCTTCTATGGCTACACCTTC.